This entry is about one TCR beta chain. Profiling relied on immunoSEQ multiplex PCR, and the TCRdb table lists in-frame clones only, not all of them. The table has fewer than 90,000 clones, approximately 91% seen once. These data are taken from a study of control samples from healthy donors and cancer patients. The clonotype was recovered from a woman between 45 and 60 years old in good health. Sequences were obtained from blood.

CDR3 in amino acids: CASSLLSLAGGTSPLHF. CDR3 nucleotides: TGTGCCAGCAGCCTCTTATCTTTGGCCGGGGGAACTTCACCCCTCCACTTT. The rearrangement uses TRBV7-8 and TRBJ1-6; maybe TRBD1 (5 bases). Germline values: CDR1 SGHVS, CDR2 FQNEAQ. V was shortened by 5 bases and J by 9 bases, with 23 bases between the two germline ends. The CDR3 loop spans 17 amino acids.